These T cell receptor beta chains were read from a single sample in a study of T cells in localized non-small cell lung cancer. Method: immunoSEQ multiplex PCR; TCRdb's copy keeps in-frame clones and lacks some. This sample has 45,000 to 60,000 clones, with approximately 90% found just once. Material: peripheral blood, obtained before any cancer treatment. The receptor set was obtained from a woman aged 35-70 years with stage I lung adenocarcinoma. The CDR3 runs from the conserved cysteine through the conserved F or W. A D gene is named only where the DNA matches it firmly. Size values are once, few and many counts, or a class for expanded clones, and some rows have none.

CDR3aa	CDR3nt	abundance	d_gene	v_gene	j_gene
CASSISGGPLNEQFF	TGTGCCAGTAGCATAAGCGGAGGACCCCTCAATGAGCAGTTCTTC	.	.	TRBV19	TRBJ2-1
CASSPDPWATNEKLFF	TGCGCCAGCAGCCCGGACCCCTGGGCGACTAATGAAAAACTGTTTTTT	.	.	TRBV5-1	TRBJ1-4
CASSLAGWGNEQFF	TGTGCCAGCAGCTTAGCGGGGTGGGGCAATGAGCAGTTCTTC	.	.	TRBV7-2	TRBJ2-1
CASSEEQLKNSPLHF	TGTGCCAGCAGTGAAGAACAGCTTAAAAATTCACCCCTCCACTTT	.	.	TRBV2	TRBJ1-6
CASSRETQYF	TGTGCCAGCTCACGGGAGACCCAGTACTTC	once	.	TRBV18	TRBJ2-5
CASTRTGTRAKNIQYF	TGTGCCAGCACCAGGACGGGAACCCGAGCCAAAAACATTCAGTACTTC	.	.	TRBV2	TRBJ2-4
CASKGGPNYGYTF	TGTGCCAGCAAGGGGGGCCCTAACTATGGCTACACCTTC	.	.	TRBV7-2	TRBJ1-2
CASSSRRDSSYEQYF	TGTGCCAGCAGCTCACGCCGGGACAGCTCCTACGAGCAGTACTTC	.	TRBD1	TRBV11-2	TRBJ2-7
CASSLGGQVYEQYF	TGCGCCAGCAGCTTGGGGGGACAGGTATACGAGCAGTACTTC	.	TRBD1	TRBV5-1	TRBJ2-7
CASSKGRTGGGYSNQPQHF	TGTGCCAGCAGCAAAGGCCGGACAGGCGGCGGGTATAGCAATCAGCCCCAGCATTTT	.	.	TRBV21-1	TRBJ1-5
CASSLRSGNTIYF	TGTGCCAGCAGCCTCCGTTCTGGAAACACCATATATTTT	.	.	TRBV7-2	TRBJ1-3
CASSPRDSYGYTF	TGTGCCAGCAGTCCGCGGGACAGCTATGGCTACACCTTC	.	TRBD1	TRBV27	TRBJ1-2
CAWSAGQGNNQPQHF	TGTGCCTGGAGTGCGGGACAGGGTAACAATCAGCCCCAGCATTTT	.	TRBD1	TRBV30	TRBJ1-5
CAYHTGGQYNEQFF	TGTGCCTACCATACCGGGGGTCAATACAATGAGCAGTTCTTC	.	.	TRBV6-1	TRBJ2-1
CASRRASYNEQFF	TGCGCCAGCAGGCGGGCCTCCTACAATGAGCAGTTCTTC	.	.	TRBV5-1	TRBJ2-1
CASSLSGTGIQPQHF	TGTGCCAGCAGCTTATCCGGGACAGGGATCCAGCCCCAGCATTTT	.	TRBD1	TRBV7-2	TRBJ1-5
CASTTRSGQITNYEQYF	TGTGCCAGCACCACCAGGTCGGGGCAGATCACCAACTACGAGCAGTACTTC	.	.	TRBV28	TRBJ2-7
CASSSGTEGSPLHF	TGTGCCAGCAGTTCCGGGACAGAAGGTTCACCCCTCCACTTT	.	TRBD1	TRBV6-5	TRBJ1-6
CAGDTGGAPYEQYF	TGTGCCGGAGACACAGGGGGCGCTCCCTACGAGCAGTACTTC	.	TRBD1	TRBV6-1	TRBJ2-7
CASSHSGARYEQYF	TGCGCCAGCAGCCATAGCGGGGCGAGGTACGAGCAGTACTTC	once	TRBD2	TRBV5-1	TRBJ2-7
CASRNSGGSTDTQYF	TGTGCCAGTAGAAATAGCGGGGGCAGCACAGATACGCAGTATTTT	.	TRBD2	TRBV19	TRBJ2-3
CASMSGSTDTQYF	TGTGCCAGCATGAGCGGTAGCACAGATACGCAGTATTTT	.	.	TRBV2	TRBJ2-3
CASSDSGRTEAFF	TGTGCCAGCAGTGACTCCGGGAGGACTGAAGCTTTCTTT	.	.	TRBV25-1	TRBJ1-1
CASSPGQGSTYEQYF	TGTGCCAGCAGCCCCGGACAGGGGTCGACCTACGAGCAGTACTTC	.	TRBD1	TRBV5-6	TRBJ2-7
CASSYTGHQETQYF	TGTGCCAGCAGTTATACGGGACATCAAGAGACCCAGTACTTC	.	.	TRBV6-5	TRBJ2-5
CASSNRLAGREQYF	TGTGCCAGCAGCAATAGACTAGCGGGCCGCGAGCAGTACTTC	.	TRBD2	TRBV5-8	TRBJ2-7
CASSPPGLAGGQETQYF	TGTGCCAGCTCACCGCCAGGACTAGCGGGGGGTCAAGAGACCCAGTACTTC	few	TRBD2	TRBV18	TRBJ2-5
CASSQDQTETEAFF	TGCGCCAGCAGCCAAGATCAAACGGAGACTGAAGCTTTCTTT	.	.	TRBV4-1	TRBJ1-1
CASSLAAGGYNEQFF	TGTGCCAGCAGCTTAGCAGCAGGGGGATACAATGAGCAGTTCTTC	.	TRBD1	TRBV7-6	TRBJ2-1
CASSPAFGLAAYNEQFF	TGTGCCAGCAGCCCCGCTTTTGGACTAGCGGCATACAATGAGCAGTTCTTC	.	TRBD2	TRBV7-9	TRBJ2-1
CASSGDLYREREKLFF	TGTGCCAGCAGTGGGGACCTCTACAGGGAAAGGGAAAAACTGTTTTTT	.	.	TRBV6-1	TRBJ1-4
CAWVGGINTGELFF	TGTGCCTGGGTAGGCGGGATAAACACCGGGGAGCTGTTTTTT	.	.	TRBV30	TRBJ2-2
CASSWDRATEAFF	TGTGCCAGCAGCTGGGACAGGGCCACTGAAGCTTTCTTT	.	TRBD1	TRBV7-9	TRBJ1-1
CASSVAGTANTGELFF	TGTGCCAGCAGCGTAGCCGGGACAGCGAACACCGGGGAGCTGTTTTTT	.	TRBD1	TRBV9	TRBJ2-2
CASRTDGVGDQPQHF	TGCGCCAGCAGGACCGACGGGGTAGGGGACCAGCCCCAGCATTTT	.	.	TRBV5-1	TRBJ1-5
CASSIGVNTEAFF	TGTGCCAGTAGTATAGGAGTGAACACTGAAGCTTTCTTT	.	.	TRBV19	TRBJ1-1
CAWSGGGFNQPQHF	TGTGCCTGGAGCGGGGGGGGCTTCAATCAGCCCCAGCATTTT	.	.	TRBV30	TRBJ1-5
CASSPPGVLRGSAQYF	TGTGCCAGCAGCCCCCCTGGAGTGCTCCGCGGGTCGGCCCAGTACTTC	.	.	TRBV14	TRBJ2-5
CASRLGRGLGGYTF	TGTGCCAGCCGCCTTGGGAGGGGGCTCGGCGGCTACACCTTC	.	TRBD1	TRBV11-2	TRBJ1-2
CASSGTGGNQPQHF	TGTGCCAGCTCGGGGACAGGGGGCAATCAGCCCCAGCATTTT	once	TRBD1	TRBV19	TRBJ1-5
CASSEGWGHAFF	TGTGCCAGCAGTGAAGGCTGGGGGCACGCTTTCTTT	.	.	TRBV6-1	TRBJ1-1
CSVVEGVETQYF	TGCAGCGTTGTAGAAGGAGTAGAGACCCAGTACTTC	once	.	TRBV29-1	TRBJ2-5
CASSIGTGLRVYEQYF	TGTGCCAGTAGTATAGGAACAGGACTGCGAGTCTACGAGCAGTACTTC	.	.	TRBV19	TRBJ2-7
CASSQQGDKNIQYF	TGTGCCAGTAGTCAACAGGGTGACAAAAACATTCAGTACTTC	.	.	TRBV19	TRBJ2-4
CASSLDIRGPTGKEQPQHF	TGTGCCAGCAGCTTAGACATAAGGGGGCCGACGGGAAAGGAGCAGCCCCAGCATTTT	.	TRBD1	TRBV7-9	TRBJ1-5
CSVEGNEELFF	TGCAGCGTCGAGGGAAATGAGGAGCTGTTTTTT	.	.	TRBV29-1	TRBJ2-2
CASSFGTPNTGELFF	TGTGCCAGCAGCTTCGGGACACCTAACACCGGGGAGCTGTTTTTT	.	.	TRBV13	TRBJ2-2
CASSSFASQETQYF	TGTGCCAGCAGCTCATTCGCGTCCCAAGAGACCCAGTACTTC	.	.	TRBV7-2	TRBJ2-5
CSVEIGQGATDTQYF	TGCAGCGTTGAAATAGGACAGGGGGCAACAGATACGCAGTATTTT	.	TRBD1	TRBV29-1	TRBJ2-3
CASRSNGGATNTEAFF	TGTGCAAGTCGCTCCAATGGGGGGGCTACGAACACTGAAGCTTTCTTT	.	.	TRBV12-2	TRBJ1-1
CASSHLGGNYGYTF	TGTGCCAGCAGCCACCTAGGGGGGAACTATGGCTACACCTTC	medium-sized	.	TRBV5-4	TRBJ1-2
CASTQGYYEQYF	TGTGCCAGCACGCAAGGTTACTACGAGCAGTACTTC	.	.	TRBV2	TRBJ2-7
CASSLVSGSGTGELFF	TGTGCCAGCAGCTTAGTATCGGGGTCGGGAACCGGGGAGCTGTTTTTT	.	.	TRBV11-2	TRBJ2-2
CASSPPLDSRPYEQYF	TGCGCCAGCAGCCCTCCACTAGACAGTCGTCCCTACGAGCAGTACTTC	few	.	TRBV5-1	TRBJ2-7
CASSYQGVTEAFF	TGTGCCAGCAGTTACCAGGGGGTCACTGAAGCTTTCTTT	.	TRBD1	TRBV6-5	TRBJ1-1
CASSPRGQGGYGYTF	TGTGCCAGCAGCCCGAGGGGACAGGGAGGCTATGGCTACACCTTC	.	TRBD1	TRBV5-6	TRBJ1-2
CASSPSGGRGANVLTF	TGCGCCAGCAGCCCCTCCGGGGGGCGTGGGGCCAACGTCCTGACTTTC	.	.	TRBV4-3	TRBJ2-6
CASSQGLGRSYNEQFF	TGTGCCAGCAGCCAGGGCCTCGGACGAAGTTACAATGAGCAGTTCTTC	.	.	TRBV4-2	TRBJ2-1